A single sample is the source of the 3 T cell receptor beta chains below, sequenced in a study of T cells after yellow fever vaccination. TCRdb itself ran the 5' RACE reads through MiXCR, one entry per CDR3 protein. The sample records some 400,000 distinct CDR3 sequences, around 20% being singletons. The sample in question was PBMCs, obtained before the yellow fever booster vaccination. The receptor set was obtained from a man aged 18 to 29 who received the YFV17D yellow fever vaccine.

V gene TRBV15 combines with J gene TRBJ2-5; no definite D call. This CDR3 is 14 amino acids long. The V end lost 8 bases, the J end lost 2 bases, and 15 bases lay between the germline ends. Germline values: CDR1 LNHNV, CDR2 YYDKDF (reference sequence). The CDR3 coding sequence is TGTGCCACCTCGCCGCGCATCACTCAAGAGACCCAGTACTTC. This codes for CATSPRITQETQYF.

The sample holds a few counts of this clonotype. V usage is TRBV6-4 and J usage is TRBJ1-1; TRBD1 might be the D (6 bases). CDR3 length equals 13 residues. The ends were cut back, 4 bases at V and 8 bases at J, with 14 bases in the middle. CDR1 is MRHNA, CDR2 SNTAGT, per germline. The CDR3 DNA sequence: TGTGCCAGCAGTGCAACACGGACAGCCGAAGCTTTCTTT. Protein: CASSATRTAEAFF.

There are a few counts of this clonotype. The CDR3 DNA is TGTGCCAGCAGCTATCAAAGGGGAGAGACCCAGTACTTC. Translated: CASSYQRGETQYF. The chain has TRBV7-2 and TRBJ2-5, with a weak D call TRBD1 (5 bases). Germline-derived CDR1 and CDR2 are SGHTA and FQGNSA. The CDR3 covers 13 residues. V lost 4 bases and J 4 bases, leaving 10 bases between the germline ends.